Sequencing of this T cell receptor (beta chain) was carried out in a study of T cell repertoires in cytomegalovirus infection. Study at large: Recently identified HLA-C-restricted CMV epitopes and well-studied HLA-B-restricted CMV epitopes were used by the study. CMV infection and matching HLA type were both indicated by public TCR beta signatures. Study-level results: Cumulated frequencies of public TCR beta families served to identify carriers of CMV plus the relevant HLA. In two of eight donors, the top clonotype was HLA-C-restricted CMV-specific.

The V end was cut by 6 bases, the J end by 0 bases, with 18 bases between. Germline CDR1 and CDR2: SQVTM and ANQGSEA. The CDR3 runs to 17 residues. TCRdb reanalysed the reads using MiXCR and keeps one entry per CDR3 protein. Altogether about 920,000 distinct CDR3 sequences are present, less than 35% being singletons, with the ten largest covering more than 12%. As regards this clonotype: Its matching antigen is unknown.

The specimen was cultured CD8+ T cells from PBMCs, collected from culture after CMV antigen stimulation. J is TRBJ2-6 and V is TRBV29-1, with TRBD2 as a possible D gene (6 bases). This clonotype was obtained from a human donor in good health (CMV status not recorded). Some clones in this sample may be carry-over from other donors' samples. The CDR3 bases are TGCAGCGTGCGGGATTGGTTCCCCACCTCTGGGGCCAACGTCCTGACTTTC. It is translated as CSVRDWFPTSGANVLTF.